This TCR beta chain derives from a study of blood T cells in healthy people across ages. Overall study results and limits: PBMCs that were unsorted prevented a conclusive naive versus antigen-experienced comparison.

Donation came from healthy Caucasian individuals in Russia who were aged about 6 to 95. This clonotype was detected once. Its antigen is still unknown. Through a sample-barcoded 5' primer and a J-beta primer mix, a second PCR was run for about 6 to 12 cycles. Individual samples furnished no less than 2.5 million CDR3-containing paired-end reads apiece. Via MiXCR, TCRdb re-called the 5' RACE reads, giving one row per CDR3 protein. The sample lists under 800,000 distinct CDR3 sequences, more than 20% occurring once. The V gene's germline CDR1 is SGHRS and CDR2 YFSETQ. CDR3 size: 15 residues. The sample consisted of blood. This receptor was taken from a man in his 70s in good health. The chain joins TRBV5-1 to TRBJ2-5, with TRBD1 as a possible D gene (6 bases). The DNA matches TRBJ2-1 better at its end, which makes the J call doubtful. The CDR3 DNA is TGCGCCAGCAGCACCGCAGGGGATCTATACAATGAGCAGTTCTTC. This sequence encodes CASSTAGDLYNEQFF.